These 15 T cell receptor beta chains share one sample of origin, sequenced in a study of CD8 T cells in Susac syndrome. Random hexamers were used to reverse transcribe the RNA input (about 0.5 to 1 ug). TCRdb fed the immunoSEQ multiplex PCR reads into MiXCR, producing one record per CDR3 protein. This table has about 150,000 distinct CDR3 sequences, around 95% appearing once. Sequencing input: CD8+ T cells from PBMCs. All receptors come from a human donor with multiple sclerosis.

This chain uses TRBV7-9 with TRBJ1-5; D perhaps matches TRBD1 (6 bases). Trimming took off 5 bases at V and 5 bases at J, with 16 bases between the two ends. Germline CDR1 SEHNR, CDR2 FQNEAQ (reference sequence). The CDR3 contains 15 residues. For the CDR3, the DNA is TGTGCCAGCAGCCCGGCGACAGGCGGTCATCAGCCCCAGCATTTT. Protein sequence: CASSPATGGHQPQHF.

The chain combines TRBV15 with TRBJ1-2, with 8 bases fitting TRBD1. The CDR3 runs 13 residues. J gave up 7 bases and V 4 bases, and 5 bases lay outside the gene matches. Germline V gene data show CDR1 as LNHNV and CDR2 as YYDKDF (reference sequence). The CDR3 loop reads CATSNQGAAGYTF. The CDR3, as DNA: TGTGCCACCAGCAACCAGGGGGCGGCTGGCTACACCTTC.

CDR3 loop: CASSSPTGERNEQFF. The CDR3 nucleotides are TGTGCCAGCAGCTCCCCTACAGGGGAGAGGAATGAGCAGTTCTTC. The rearrangement joins TRBV7-3 to TRBJ2-1; the match to TRBD1 covers 7 bases. Trimming took 4 bases from V and 7 from J; bases not matched to a gene: 10. Per germline, CDR1 SGHTA and CDR2 FQGTGA. The CDR3 length is 15 residues.

This chain uses TRBV29-1 with TRBJ1-1; the D is unclear. Per the germline V gene, CDR1 is SQVTM and CDR2 is ANQGSEA. The V and J ends lost 4 bases and 1 base respectively, with 4 bases between them. CDR3 length equals 11 residues. The CDR3 region is CSVGANTEAFF. In DNA, the CDR3 is TGCAGCGTTGGAGCGAACACTGAAGCTTTCTTT.

The V gene is TRBV3-1, the J gene TRBJ2-7; D might be TRBD2 (5 bases). With 0 bases removed from V and 3 bases from J, the gap between germline ends came to 12 bases. This CDR3 spans 15 amino acids. Germline assignment: CDR1 LGHDT and CDR2 YNNKEL (reference sequence). The CDR3 loop is CASSQDSVAGYEQYV. CDR3 DNA: TGTGCCAGCAGCCAAGATAGTGTGGCGGGCTACGAGCAGTACGTC.

The V gene is TRBV7-8, the J gene TRBJ2-1; the match to TRBD2 covers 8 bases. Losses at the gene ends were 5 bases for V and 9 bases for J; bases not matched to a gene: 15. This CDR3 comprises 16 residues. The germline CDR1 and CDR2 sequences are SGHVS and FQNEAQ. DNA for the CDR3: TGTGCCAGCAGCAGATACACGAGCGGGGGAAGCGCTGAGCAGTTCTTC. Translated: CASSRYTSGGSAEQFF.

The J gene is TRBJ1-2, the V gene TRBV30, with D tentatively TRBD1 (6 bases). Trimming removed 4 bases at V and 5 bases at J, with 17 bases between. The CDR3 extends over 14 amino acids. Germline V lookup: CDR1 GTSNPN, CDR2 SVGIG (reference sequence). CDR3 loop: CAWKGGRFRYGYTF. DNA for the CDR3: TGTGCCTGGAAGGGGGGGAGGTTTAGGTATGGCTACACCTTC.

This chain uses TRBV30 with TRBJ2-1; tentatively, D is TRBD1 (5 bases). This CDR3 comprises 11 residues. Germline CDR1 reads GTSNPN; CDR2 reads SVGIG (reference sequence). Trimming took 5 bases from V and 6 from J, leaving 8 bases between them. CDR3 sequence reads: CAWGQFNEQFF. The DNA for the CDR3 is TGTGCCTGGGGACAATTCAATGAGCAGTTCTTC.

The chain employs TRBV29-1 and TRBJ2-1, with 12 positions matching TRBD2. The V segment lost 7 bases and the J segment 0 bases; nucleotides outside the gene matches: 7. Germline V gene sequence: CDR1 SQVTM, CDR2 ANQGSEA. The CDR3 length is 16 residues. Here the CDR3 reads CSALTSGGSSYNEQFF. CDR3 DNA: TGCAGCGCACTTACTAGCGGGGGGAGCTCCTACAATGAGCAGTTCTTC.

The chain combines TRBV5-1 with TRBJ2-3; D is uncertain. CDR3 length equals 16 residues. V was cut by 4 bases and J by 4 bases, with 19 bases left in between. The germline V gene has CDR1 SGHRS and CDR2 YFSETQ. CDR3 DNA sequence: TGCGCCAGCAGCCCCCCGGAGCCCGTGTTTGCAGATACGCAGTATTTT. It yields the protein CASSPPEPVFADTQYF.

The V call is TRBV20-1, the J call TRBJ2-3; TRBD2 aligns across 10 bases. V was clipped by 5 bases and J by 6 bases; unmatched bases: 17. Germline CDR1 is DFQATT and CDR2 is SNEGSKA (reference sequence). This CDR3 region has 17 residues. This CDR3 is CSAEQPRSGGLTDTQYF. The CDR3 DNA reads as TGCAGTGCTGAACAACCACGTAGCGGGGGGCTGACGGATACGCAGTATTTT.

This rearrangement joins TRBV18 to TRBJ2-1, with no clear D. V gave up 6 bases and J gave up 6 bases, with 18 bases separating them. The CDR3 is 15 amino acids. The germline V gene has CDR1 KGHSH and CDR2 LQKENI. CDR3 loop: CASSLIAGFANEQFF. The CDR3 DNA reads as TGTGCCAGCTCCTTAATTGCCGGGTTCGCCAATGAGCAGTTCTTC.

The chain carries TRBV6-1 and TRBJ1-3; 10 positions agree with TRBD1. CDR3 size: 17 residues. V trimming: 5 bases; J trimming: 0 bases; junction bases outside the gene matches: 7. Germline V gene lookup returns CDR1 MNHNS and CDR2 SASEGT. This CDR3 is CASSPWTGGLSGNTIYF. The DNA of the CDR3 is TGTGCCAGCAGTCCCTGGACAGGGGGACTCTCTGGAAACACCATATATTTT.

This chain links TRBV9 with TRBJ1-2, with 7 bases fitting TRBD1. Germline V lookup: CDR1 SGDLS, CDR2 YYNGEE. CDR3 length: 14 amino acids. Losses at the gene ends were 3 bases for V and 4 bases for J; bases not matched to a gene: 6. The CDR3 nucleotides are TGTGCCAGCAGCGGGGACAGTTCGAGCTATGGCTACACCTTC. As protein: CASSGDSSSYGYTF. Full variable domain (rest looked up from reference TRBV9 and TRBJ1-2): DSGVTQTPKHLITATGQRVTLRCSPRSGDLSVYWYQQSLDQGLQFLIQYYNGEERAKGNILERFSAQQFPDLHSELNLSSLELGDSALYFCASSGDSSSYGYTFGSGTRLTVV.

The chain combines TRBV20-1 with TRBJ2-1; no reliable D call. The CDR3 has 14 residues. Germline CDR1 reads DFQATT; CDR2 reads SNEGSKA (reference sequence). V lost 0 bases to trimming and J lost 4 bases, with 10 bases between them. The CDR3 region is CSARDPYGYNEQFF. CDR3 in DNA: TGCAGTGCTAGAGATCCTTACGGTTACAATGAGCAGTTCTTC.